The 14 T cell receptor beta chains presented below share a single source sample, sequenced in a study of T cell responses to AZD1222 COVID-19 vaccine. The data were produced by immunoSEQ multiplex PCR, yet TCRdb's version contains in-frame clones alone and is incomplete. The sample lists 100,000 to 150,000 clones, over 90% occurring once. Specimen: peripheral blood, collected on day 0 of AZD1222 vaccination. The receptors shown here come from an adult in good health.

This chain connects TRBV5-1 to TRBJ1-1; 10 bases match TRBD1. CDR1 and CDR2 (germline): SGHRS, YFSETQ. The J segment lost 10 bases and the V segment lost 4 bases, leaving 7 bases of the junction unmatched. The CDR3 is 13 residues long. CDR3 sequence (DNA): TGCGCCAGCAGCCCGCGGGACAGGGGATCAGCTTTCTTT. Its protein product is CASSPRDRGSAFF.

The chain has TRBV2 and TRBJ1-2, with D unresolved. The CDR3 sequence is 11 residues long. From germline, CDR1 is SNHLY and CDR2 FYNNEI. Trimming shortened V by 4 bases and J by 8 bases, and 8 bases separated the two germline ends. CDR3 sequence reads: CASSVPPGYTF. The CDR3 DNA follows: TGTGCCAGCAGTGTTCCCCCCGGCTACACCTTC. Drawing the rest from reference TRBV2 and TRBJ1-2, the complete variable domain is EPEVTQTPSHQVTQMGQEVILRCVPISNHLYFYWYRQILGQKVEFLVSFYNNEISEKSEIFDDQFSVERPDGSNFTLKIRSTKLEDSAMYFCASSVPPGYTFGSGTRLTVV.

In DNA, the CDR3 is TGCAGCGTTGTACTATTCGTGGGTCGCACAGATACGCAGTATTTT. This encodes CSVVLFVGRTDTQYF. The rearrangement uses TRBV29-1 and TRBJ2-3, with D uncertain. CDR1 is SQVTM, CDR2 ANQGSEA, per germline. This CDR3 has 15 residues. V was trimmed by 4 bases and J by 1 base, leaving 15 bases between them.

The gene calls are TRBV9 and TRBJ1-2, with D possibly being TRBD1 (6 bases). This CDR3 is built from 15 residues. The germline V gene has CDR1 SGDLS and CDR2 YYNGEE. V was pared by 0 bases and J by 2 bases, with 11 bases between. The CDR3 here is CASSVGGAANYGYTF. CDR3 DNA: TGTGCCAGCAGCGTAGGGGGGGCGGCCAACTATGGCTACACCTTC.

V usage is TRBV4-3 and J usage is TRBJ1-6; D ambiguous. The CDR3 is 17 amino acids. V lost 3 bases to trimming and J lost 8 bases, with 20 bases between them. The germline CDR1 and CDR2 sequences are LGHNA and YSLEER. CDR3 coding DNA: TGCGCCAGCAGCCAGGGCAGGATAATCCATATTGATTCACCCCTCCACTTT. Its protein is CASSQGRIIHIDSPLHF.

V is TRBV4-1 and J is TRBJ2-7; D is ambiguous. This CDR3 is 12 amino acids long. Germline CDR1 is MGHRA and CDR2 is YSYEKL. V lost 8 bases to trimming and J lost 3 bases, with 11 bases between them. This CDR3 reads CASLGPNYEQYF. CDR3 sequence (DNA): TGCGCCAGCCTTGGACCTAACTACGAGCAGTACTTC.

This clone was observed once. The chain has TRBV6-4 and TRBJ1-1; D remains ambiguous. Per the germline V gene, CDR1 is MRHNA and CDR2 is SNTAGT. The CDR3 is 14 residues long. The V gene lost 6 bases and the J gene lost 2 bases, with 13 bases spanning the gap. The CDR3 coding sequence is TGTGCCAGCAGCGCGGTGGCAGGCAACACTGAAGCTTTCTTT. It codes for CASSAVAGNTEAFF.

This sequence joins TRBV19 and TRBJ1-4; D might be TRBD1 (5 bases). Trimming took 5 bases from V and 8 from J, leaving 12 bases between them. CDR1 and CDR2 (germline): LNHDA, SQIVND (reference sequence). CDR3 length: 13 amino acids. In nucleotides, the CDR3 is TGTGCCAGTAGTGATCGGGGCCCCGAAAAACTGTTTTTT. Translated, it gives CASSDRGPEKLFF.

The CDR3 bases are TGTGCCAGCAGGGACGGACAGAATTTAAATTCACCCCTCCACTTT. Encoded protein: CASRDGQNLNSPLHF. The V gene is TRBV7-9, the J gene TRBJ1-6, with D perhaps TRBD1 (6 bases). The CDR3 totals 15 residues. Trimming stripped 6 bases from V and 7 bases from J, with 16 bases between. The V gene's germline CDR1 is SEHNR and CDR2 FQNEAQ (reference sequence).

This rearrangement joins TRBV24-1 to TRBJ2-7; 7 nucleotides agree with TRBD1. The CDR3 extends over 14 amino acids. Germline assignment: CDR1 KGHDR and CDR2 SFDVKD. V lost 4 bases, J lost 6 bases, and 8 bases stayed unmatched. DNA of the CDR3: TGTGCCACCAGTGAAACCGGGACAGTTCTCGAGCAGTACTTC. Amino acids: CATSETGTVLEQYF.

The CDR3 loop reads CASSDEYNTEAFF. DNA of the CDR3: TGTGCCAGCAGTGACGAGTACAACACTGAAGCTTTCTTT. The chain has TRBV6-4 and TRBJ1-1; D gene ambiguous. Germline CDR1 reads MRHNA; CDR2 reads SNTAGT. The CDR3 contains 13 residues. V was clipped by 2 bases and J by 2 bases, with 6 bases between them.

The chain carries TRBV3-1 (or the pseudogene TRBV3-2) and TRBJ2-1; D might be TRBD1 (5 bases). CDR3 length: 14 residues. Trimming took off 0 bases at V and 6 bases at J, with 9 bases between the two ends. The V gene's germline CDR1 is LGHDT and CDR2 YNNKEL (reference sequence). The CDR3 protein is CASSQEGPSNEQFF. CDR3 nucleotide sequence: TGTGCCAGCAGCCAAGAGGGGCCTTCCAATGAGCAGTTCTTC.

This chain uses TRBV13 with TRBJ2-7, with TRBD2 matching 8 bases. V trimming: 5 bases; J trimming: 3 bases; junction bases outside the gene matches: 12. Germline assignment: CDR1 PRHDT and CDR2 FYEKMQ (reference sequence). The CDR3 runs 16 residues. CDR3 DNA: TGTGCCAGCAGCCCCCAAGCGGGGGCTAGAGTCTACGAGCAGTACTTC. Amino acid sequence: CASSPQAGARVYEQYF.

This CDR3 is CAWTPTSGSSEGGYF. The DNA of the CDR3 is TGTGCCTGGACCCCGACTAGCGGGAGTTCTGAGGGAGGTTACTTC. The chain couples TRBV30 to TRBJ2-4, with 12 bases lining up with TRBD2. The junction had 17 bases not matched to a gene; V was cut back by 4 bases and J by 16 bases. Germline V gene sequence: CDR1 GTSNPN, CDR2 SVGIG (reference sequence). CDR3 length equals 15 residues.